Listed below are T cell receptor beta chains from one sample, sequenced in a study of early T cells in non-severe SARS-CoV-2 infection. TCRdb called the 5' RACE reads again in MiXCR, with one record for every CDR3 protein. The table lists tens of thousands of distinct CDR3 sequences, 8.5% to 12% of them singletons. Input material: whole blood. The receptor set was obtained from an adult who was a healthcare worker with PCR-confirmed SARS-CoV-2 infection or an uninfected control (not recorded which). CDR3s include the opening cysteine and the closing phenylalanine or tryptophan. D genes are given only for firm matches. Clone size is not always given. Where it is, it says once, few, many or a class for expanded clones.

V	size	D	J	DNA	CDR3
TRBV6-2/TRBV6-3	many	TRBD2	TRBJ2-3	TGTGCCAGCAGATTCGGACTAGCGGCTACAGATACGCAGTATTTT	CASRFGLAATDTQYF
TRBV6-1	many	NA	TRBJ1-2	TGTGCCAGCAGTGCAGGGGCCGGCTATGGCTACACCTTC	CASSAGAGYGYTF
TRBV7-2	many	TRBD2	TRBJ2-5	TGTGCCAGCAGCCTACTAGCGGGGTCTCAAGAGACCCAGTACTTC	CASSLLAGSQETQYF
TRBV4-1	NA	TRBD1	TRBJ1-2	TGCGCCAGCAGCCAAGACCAGGGGGTTAACTATGGCTACACCTTC	CASSQDQGVNYGYTF
TRBV5-5	few	TRBD1	TRBJ2-2	TGTGCCAGCAACTGGGGGACAGGGGACACCGGGGAGCTGTTTTTT	CASNWGTGDTGELFF
TRBV18	NA	NA	TRBJ2-7	TGTGCCAGCTCACCTCCTACAGGGTCCCTCGAGCAGTACTTC	CASSPPTGSLEQYF
TRBV18	NA	NA	TRBJ1-2	TGTGCCAGCTCACAACGGGGCGACTATGGCTACACCTTC	CASSQRGDYGYTF
TRBV6-6	many	NA	TRBJ1-6	TGTGCCAGCAGTTCCTCGCCAGAGTCACCCCTCCACTTT	CASSSSPESPLHF
TRBV12-3/TRBV12-4	many	NA	TRBJ1-3	TGTGCCAGCAGACCAGCTGGAAACACCATATATTTT	CASRPAGNTIYF
TRBV6-4	many	NA	TRBJ2-2	TGTGCCAGCAGTGAGGACAACACCGGGGAGCTGTTTTTT	CASSEDNTGELFF
TRBV3-1	many	TRBD1	TRBJ1-5	TGTGCCAGCAGCCAAGGGACAGGGCTTAGCAATCAGCCCCAGCATTTT	CASSQGTGLSNQPQHF
TRBV29-1	many	NA	TRBJ2-5	TGCAGCGTTGGGAAATACCAGTACTTC	CSVGKYQYF
TRBV6-2/TRBV6-3	few	TRBD2	TRBJ2-5	TGTGCCAGCAGTTACAGAGCGGGGGAGACCCAGTACTTC	CASSYRAGETQYF
TRBV20-1	once	TRBD2	TRBJ2-5	TGCAGTGCCGGACTAGGAGGCCAAGAGACCCAGTACTTC	CSAGLGGQETQYF
TRBV2	many	NA	TRBJ2-1	TGTGCCAGCTCGTCATTTTTAAGAGGGCGAGATGAGCAGTTCTTC	CASSSFLRGRDEQFF